The 5 T cell receptor beta chains in this list originate from one sample, sequenced in a study of TIL therapy for anti-PD-1-resistant metastatic lung cancer. Sequencing used immunoSEQ v3. The assay was immunoSEQ multiplex PCR, and TCRdb's table has in-frame clones only and misses some. This table has about 48,000 clones, 71% appearing once. This sample's time point: pre-treatment sample, taken before nivolumab and TIL therapy. Tumor tissue came from excised metastases, mostly pleural nodules or supraclavicular lymph nodes. Sequences were derived from tumor tissue, sampled at baseline. These receptors were collected from a person aged 25 to 79 with non-small cell lung cancer.

This clone appeared once. The chain combines TRBV13 with TRBJ2-5; 9 nucleotides agree with TRBD1. The J call is doubtful: the DNA matches TRBJ2-7 better. The CDR3 contains 13 residues. Germline values: CDR1 PRHDT, CDR2 FYEKMQ (reference sequence). In DNA, the CDR3 is TGTGCCAGCAGCGGACAGGGGTTCTACGAGCAGTACTTC. Encoded protein: CASSGQGFYEQYF.

This rearrangement joins TRBV6-5 to TRBJ2-3; D uncertain. The CDR3 loop spans 12 amino acids. Germline values: CDR1 MNHEY, CDR2 SVGAGI. Trimming cost V 6 bases and J 8 bases, with 12 bases left between them. CDR3 protein: CASRLGPATQYF. Here the CDR3 DNA reads TGTGCCAGCAGACTTGGCCCTGCTACGCAGTATTTT.

The J gene is TRBJ1-2, the V gene TRBV2; 9 positions agree with TRBD1. V was clipped by 5 bases and J by 6 bases; unmatched bases: 7. This CDR3 comprises 14 residues. Germline V gives CDR1 SNHLY, CDR2 FYNNEI. The CDR3, as DNA: TGTGCCAGCAGTCCGGACAGGGGTAGGGATGGCTACACCTTC. Residues: CASSPDRGRDGYTF.

Written as DNA, the CDR3 is TGTGCCAGCGGAGATTACAATGAGCAGTTCTTC. Its translation: CASGDYNEQFF. The rearrangement uses TRBV28 and TRBJ2-1; no reliable D call. The CDR3 runs 11 residues. CDR1 is MDHEN, CDR2 SYDVKM, per germline. Trimming pared 8 bases from V and 4 bases from J, leaving 6 bases between.

The rearrangement joins TRBV2 to TRBJ2-2; a weak D match, TRBD2 (7 bases). There are 15 residues in the CDR3. CDR1 and CDR2 from the germline V gene are SNHLY and FYNNEI. V lost 6 bases to trimming and J lost 4 bases, with 15 bases between them. The CDR3 coding sequence is TGTGCCAGCAGAGTACAGGGCGGGAGCACCGGGGAGCTGTTTTTT. Translation gives CASRVQGGSTGELFF.